This T cell receptor beta chain is from a study of monozygotic twins with cystic fibrosis. Overall study context: Library input was around 3.2 micrograms of fragmented DNA, with 15 PCR cycles.

The table came from immunoSEQ multiplex PCR; TCRdb's copy has only in-frame clones and leaves some out. The sample includes around 26,000 clones, approximately 96% of them seen just once. The germline gives CDR1 SGHTA, CDR2 FQGTGA. The V end lost 2 bases, the J end lost 7 bases, and 3 bases lay between the germline ends. This CDR3 contains 11 residues. Study-wide findings and caveats: Monozygotic CF twins shared more identical nucleotide clonotypes than unrelated patients. No link emerged between shared CDR3 counts and age, concordance or severity. Co-twins had the most similar V usage for 13 of 16 pairs, J for 8.

To note about this clone: No antigen is known for it.

Sequenced material: blood. This receptor was obtained from a girl aged 2 to 9 with cystic fibrosis. V and J are TRBV7-3 and TRBJ2-1; D is undetermined. CDR3 bases: TGTGCCAGCAGCTTACTAAATGAGCAGTTCTTC. Encoded protein: CASSLLNEQFF.